The clone carrying this TCR beta chain was detected a few times. Its antigen is not identified. The data belong to a study of a mutant IDH1 vaccine in newly diagnosed glioma. Time point denoted: week 35, safety follow-up. Doses consisted of 300 ug of mutant IDH1 20-mer peptide each, paired with topical imiquimod. Repertoires were generated with immunoSEQ multiplex PCR, while TCRdb's copy carries only in-frame clones and drops some. The repertoire holds around 32,000 clones, with around four fifths as singletons. Germline-derived CDR1 and CDR2 are SGHNT and YYREEE (reference sequence). This CDR3 has 15 amino acids. Trimming shortened V by 0 bases and J by 1 base, and 10 bases separated the two germline ends.

This chain joins TRBV5-4 and TRBJ1-1; D remains ambiguous. This receptor was taken from a man aged 40-50 years with glioma. Some clones in this sample may be carry-over from other donors' samples. The specimen was PBMCs, collected from a glioma patient whose treatment included an IDH1 peptide vaccine. CDR3 coding DNA: TGTGCCAGCAGCTTGGAATGGGTACCGAACACTGAAGCTTTCTTT. Its translation: CASSLEWVPNTEAFF.